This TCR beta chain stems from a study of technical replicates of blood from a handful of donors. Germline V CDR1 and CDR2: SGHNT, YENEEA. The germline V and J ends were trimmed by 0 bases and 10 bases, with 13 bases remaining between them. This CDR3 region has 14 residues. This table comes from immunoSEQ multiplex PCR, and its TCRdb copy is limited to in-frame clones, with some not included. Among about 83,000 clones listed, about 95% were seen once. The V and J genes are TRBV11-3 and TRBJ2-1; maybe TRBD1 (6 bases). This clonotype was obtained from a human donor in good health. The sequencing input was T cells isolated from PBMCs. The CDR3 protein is CASSLESTGREQFF. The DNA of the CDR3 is TGTGCCAGCAGCTTAGAGTCGACAGGCAGGGAGCAGTTCTTC.